This TCR beta chain was recovered during a study of cytomegalovirus exposure and HLA in healthy donors. There are 16 residues in the CDR3. Germline values: CDR1 ENHRY, CDR2 SYGVKD. V shed 3 bases and J shed 2 bases, with 16 bases lying between them. Concerning this clone: Its specificity is not known.

General observations from the study: Later on, analysis showed that most CMV-associated TCR beta chains appeared to be HLA-restricted. Productive status was seen about 90% or about 30% of the time for most TCR beta V segments in an earlier analysis. When a later analysis was performed, an Asian-associated ancestry cluster reportedly had fewer N-insertions than the 666-donor mean.

With 60 Vbeta and 13 Jbeta primers, the PCR was carried out. Using immunoSEQ multiplex PCR, the repertoire was profiled, and TCRdb retains in-frame clones only, with some absent. The sample carries 150,000 to 200,000 clones, about four fifths recorded once. This TCR derives from a man between 18 and 35 years old in good health and CMV-seronegative. This chain links TRBV10-3 with TRBJ2-5; possible D gene TRBD1, 6 bases. The sequenced material came from PBMCs. The CDR3 coding sequence is TGTGCCATCAGTGATGGGGTGGGGGCCCTTCAAGAGACCCAGTACTTC. Protein: CAISDGVGALQETQYF.